This TCR beta chain was documented in a study of T cell responses to AZD1222 COVID-19 vaccine. The method was immunoSEQ multiplex PCR; TCRdb's version includes in-frame clones alone and lacks a portion of them. Of tens of thousands of clones in the sample, around 84% were seen once. The V gene lost 1 base and the J gene lost 4 bases, with 14 bases spanning the gap. The germline gives CDR1 SGHRS, CDR2 YFSETQ. The CDR3 is 15 residues long. The sequence came from an adult in good health. The rearrangement uses TRBV5-1 and TRBJ1-2; maybe TRBD1 (5 bases). The sequencing here drew on peripheral blood, taken on day 0 of AZD1222 vaccination. The CDR3 DNA reads TGCGCCAGCAGCTTGTTTCCGTCCGGGGGCTATGGCTACACCTTC. Translating it yields CASSLFPSGGYGYTF.